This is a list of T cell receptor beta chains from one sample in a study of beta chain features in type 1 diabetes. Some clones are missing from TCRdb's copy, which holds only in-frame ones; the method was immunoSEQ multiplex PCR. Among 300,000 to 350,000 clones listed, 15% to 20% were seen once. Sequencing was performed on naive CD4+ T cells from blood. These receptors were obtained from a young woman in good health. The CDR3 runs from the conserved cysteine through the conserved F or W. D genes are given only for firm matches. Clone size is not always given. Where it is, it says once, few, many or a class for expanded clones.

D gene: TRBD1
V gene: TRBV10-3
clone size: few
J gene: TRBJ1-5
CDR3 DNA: TGTGCCATCGAGGGACAGGGCAATCAGCCCCAGCATTTT
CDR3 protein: CAIEGQGNQPQHF

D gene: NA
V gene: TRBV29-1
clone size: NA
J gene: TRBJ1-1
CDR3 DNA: TGCAGCGTTGCCCAGGTTAACACTGAAGCTTTCTTT
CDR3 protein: CSVAQVNTEAFF

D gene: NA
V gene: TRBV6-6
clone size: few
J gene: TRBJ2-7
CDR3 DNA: TGTGCCAGCAGTCCACCCGGAGGGACCTACGAGCAGTACTTC
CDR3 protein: CASSPPGGTYEQYF

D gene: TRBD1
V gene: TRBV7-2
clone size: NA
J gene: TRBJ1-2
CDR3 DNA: TGTGCCAGCAGCCTGGACAGGAATGGCTACACCTTC
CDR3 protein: CASSLDRNGYTF

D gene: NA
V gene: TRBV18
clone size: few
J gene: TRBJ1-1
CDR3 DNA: TGTGCCAGCTCTGTTGACAGGATGAACACTGAAGCTTTCTTT
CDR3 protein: CASSVDRMNTEAFF

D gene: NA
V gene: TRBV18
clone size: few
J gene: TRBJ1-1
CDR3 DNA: TGTGCCAGCTCACCACTCTTGAACACTGAAGCTTTCTTT
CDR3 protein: CASSPLLNTEAFF

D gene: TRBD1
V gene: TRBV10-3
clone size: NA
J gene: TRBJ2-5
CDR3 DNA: TGTGCCATCAGTCGAGGGGGCAGCCAAGAGACCCAGTACTTC
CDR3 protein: CAISRGGSQETQYF

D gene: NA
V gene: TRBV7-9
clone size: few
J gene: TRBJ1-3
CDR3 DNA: TGTGCCAGCAGCATATACTCTGGAAACACCATATATTTT
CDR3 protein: CASSIYSGNTIYF

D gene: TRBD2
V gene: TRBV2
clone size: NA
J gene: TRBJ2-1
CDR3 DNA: TGTGCCAGCTTAGCGGGCAGCTCCTACAATGAGCAGTTCTTC
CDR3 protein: CASLAGSSYNEQFF

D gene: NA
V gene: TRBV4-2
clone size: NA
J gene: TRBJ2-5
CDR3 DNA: TGTGCCAGCAGCCTAAGTCGGGGAGAGACCCAGTACTTC
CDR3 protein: CASSLSRGETQYF

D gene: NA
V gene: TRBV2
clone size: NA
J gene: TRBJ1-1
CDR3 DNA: TGTGCCAGCATAAGGGACTCGAACACTGAAGCTTTCTTT
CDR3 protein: CASIRDSNTEAFF

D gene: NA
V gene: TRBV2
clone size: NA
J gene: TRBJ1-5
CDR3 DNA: TGTGCCAGCAGTGAGTTCAGGCGTAGCAATCAGCCCCAGCATTTT
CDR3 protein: CASSEFRRSNQPQHF

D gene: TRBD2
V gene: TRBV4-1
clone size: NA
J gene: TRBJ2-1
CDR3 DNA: TGCGCCAGCAGCCAAGGACTAGCGGGGGGGCGCGGCAATGAGCAGTTCTTC
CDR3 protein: CASSQGLAGGRGNEQFF

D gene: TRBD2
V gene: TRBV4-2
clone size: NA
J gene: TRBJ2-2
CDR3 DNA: TGTGCCAGCAGCCAAGGAAGAGGGGTGACTAGCCTGGGCACCGGGGAGCTGTTTTTT
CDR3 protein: CASSQGRGVTSLGTGELFF

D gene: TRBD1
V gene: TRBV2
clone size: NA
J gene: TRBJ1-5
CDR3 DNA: TGTGCCAGCAGTGAAGAGACAGGGAATCAGCCCCAGCATTTT
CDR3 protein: CASSEETGNQPQHF

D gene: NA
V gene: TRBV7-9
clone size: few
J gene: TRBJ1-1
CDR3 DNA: TGTGCCAGCAGCGTACTCCCAGGGATCAGGACCACTGAAGCTTTCTTT
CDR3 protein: CASSVLPGIRTTEAFF

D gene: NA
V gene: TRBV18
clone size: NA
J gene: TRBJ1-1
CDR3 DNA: TGTGCCAGCTCACCAGGAGCAGGGGAAACTGAAGCTTTCTTT
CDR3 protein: CASSPGAGETEAFF

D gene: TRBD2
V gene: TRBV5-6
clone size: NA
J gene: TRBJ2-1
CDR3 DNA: TGTGCCAGCAGCTTACCGGGACTAGCGGGGACGAATGAGCAGTTCTTC
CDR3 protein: CASSLPGLAGTNEQFF

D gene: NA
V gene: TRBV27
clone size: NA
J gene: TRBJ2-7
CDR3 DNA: TGTGCCAGCAGGGGTAGACTAGGGCAATACGAGCAGTACTTC
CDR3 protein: CASRGRLGQYEQYF

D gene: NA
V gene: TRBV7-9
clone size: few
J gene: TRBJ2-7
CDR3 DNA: TGTGCCAGCACCTCTACCAAACCCTACTCCTACGAGCAGTACTTC
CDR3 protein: CASTSTKPYSYEQYF

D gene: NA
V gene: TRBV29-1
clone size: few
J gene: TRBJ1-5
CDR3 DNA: TGCAGCGTTGATCCAGGGATGGGTCAGCCCCAGCATTTT
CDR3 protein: CSVDPGMGQPQHF

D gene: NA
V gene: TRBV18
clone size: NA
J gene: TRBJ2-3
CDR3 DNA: TGTGCCAGCTCACCACCGGTGGCTTCTGTCAAAGATACGCAGTATTTT
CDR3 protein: CASSPPVASVKDTQYF

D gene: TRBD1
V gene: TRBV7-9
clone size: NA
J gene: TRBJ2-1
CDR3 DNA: TGTGCCAGCAGCTTAGATTTCGGGACAGGTGACCGTGAGCAGTTCTTC
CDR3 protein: CASSLDFGTGDREQFF

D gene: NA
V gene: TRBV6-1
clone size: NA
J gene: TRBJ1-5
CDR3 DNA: TGTGCCAGCAGTGTAGGAGGGGCTGGGGGTCAGCCCCAGCATTTT
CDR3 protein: CASSVGGAGGQPQHF

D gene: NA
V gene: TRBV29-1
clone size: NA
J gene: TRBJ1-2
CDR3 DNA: TGCAGCGTTCGAGAGGTACAGGGACCCTTCTATGGCTACACCTTC
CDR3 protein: CSVREVQGPFYGYTF

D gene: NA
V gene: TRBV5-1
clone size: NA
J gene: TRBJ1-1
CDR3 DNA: TGCGCCAGCAGCTTGAAGAGCGGGGAATCCCTGAACACTGAAGCTTTCTTT
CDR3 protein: CASSLKSGESLNTEAFF

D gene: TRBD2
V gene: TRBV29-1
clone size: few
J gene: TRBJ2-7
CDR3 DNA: TGCAGCGCTAGAGTCGGGGGGGGCCGAGGCGAGCAGTACTTC
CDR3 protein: CSARVGGGRGEQYF

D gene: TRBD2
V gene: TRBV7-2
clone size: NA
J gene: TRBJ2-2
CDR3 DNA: TGTGCCAGCAGCTCTAGCGGGGGGGCCTCCGGGGAGCTGTTTTTT
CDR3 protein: CASSSSGGASGELFF

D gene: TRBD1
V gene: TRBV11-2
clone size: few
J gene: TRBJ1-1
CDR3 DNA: TGTGCCAGCAGCTTAGACAGGGGGCAAGCTTTCTTT
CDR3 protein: CASSLDRGQAFF

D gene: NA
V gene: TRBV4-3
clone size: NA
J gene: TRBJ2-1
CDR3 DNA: TGCGCCAGCAGCCAAGAAGGGGCTGAGCAGTTCTTC
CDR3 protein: CASSQEGAEQFF

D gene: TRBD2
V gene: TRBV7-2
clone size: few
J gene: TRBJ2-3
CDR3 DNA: TGTGCCGGTAGCGGGAGTGATGGAGATACGCAGTATTTT
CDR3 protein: CAGSGSDGDTQYF

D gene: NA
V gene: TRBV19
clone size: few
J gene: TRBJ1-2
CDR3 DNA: TGTGCCAGTACTGACCGCCTCGGGAGCTACACCTTC
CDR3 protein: CASTDRLGSYTF

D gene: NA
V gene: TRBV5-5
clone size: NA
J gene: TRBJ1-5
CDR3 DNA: TGTGCCAGCACCGCACGGGAGGACCGGGGGCCCCAGCATTTT
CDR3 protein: CASTAREDRGPQHF

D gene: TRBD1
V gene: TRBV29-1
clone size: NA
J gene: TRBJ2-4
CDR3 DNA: TGCAGCGCCACGACAGGGGCCCTAGCCAAAAACATTCAGTACTTC
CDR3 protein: CSATTGALAKNIQYF

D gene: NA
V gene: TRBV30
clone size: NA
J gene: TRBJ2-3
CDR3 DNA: TGTGCCTGGAGCCTCCTCACGGGTACGCAGTATTTT
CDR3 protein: CAWSLLTGTQYF

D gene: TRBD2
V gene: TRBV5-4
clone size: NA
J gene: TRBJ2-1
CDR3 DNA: TGTGCCAGCAGCCCGGGATCCACTAGCGGGAGTAGGGGTGAGCAGTTCTTC
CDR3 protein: CASSPGSTSGSRGEQFF

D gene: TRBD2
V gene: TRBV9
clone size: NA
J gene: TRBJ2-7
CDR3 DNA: TGTGCCAGCAGCACGACTAGCGGGGCTACCTACGAGCAGTACTTC
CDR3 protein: CASSTTSGATYEQYF

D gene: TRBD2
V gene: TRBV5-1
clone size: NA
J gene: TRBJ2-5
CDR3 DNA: TGCGCCAGCAGCTTAGCGGGGGGTTTTCAAGAGACCCAGTACTTC
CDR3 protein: CASSLAGGFQETQYF

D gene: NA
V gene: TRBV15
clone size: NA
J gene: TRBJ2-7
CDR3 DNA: TGTGCCACCAGCGGACTTACTGGGGCCTACGAGCAGTACTTC
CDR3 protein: CATSGLTGAYEQYF

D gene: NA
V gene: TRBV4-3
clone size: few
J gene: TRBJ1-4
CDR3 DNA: TGCGCCAGCAGCCAAGGCGGACATGGAAATGAAAAACTGTTTTTT
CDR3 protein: CASSQGGHGNEKLFF

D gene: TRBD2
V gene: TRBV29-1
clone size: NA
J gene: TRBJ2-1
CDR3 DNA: TGCAGCGTTGAATACGGGAGGCGGAATGAGCAGTTCTTC
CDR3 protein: CSVEYGRRNEQFF

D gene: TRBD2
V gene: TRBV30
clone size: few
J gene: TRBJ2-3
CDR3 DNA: TGTGCCTGGAGCGTAGGACTAGCGGGGGCCACAGATACGCAGTATTTT
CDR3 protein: CAWSVGLAGATDTQYF

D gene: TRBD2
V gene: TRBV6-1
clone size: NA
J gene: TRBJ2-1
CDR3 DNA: TGTGCCAGCAGTGTTGGACCCGGGGGGTCCTACAATGAGCAGTTCTTC
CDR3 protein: CASSVGPGGSYNEQFF